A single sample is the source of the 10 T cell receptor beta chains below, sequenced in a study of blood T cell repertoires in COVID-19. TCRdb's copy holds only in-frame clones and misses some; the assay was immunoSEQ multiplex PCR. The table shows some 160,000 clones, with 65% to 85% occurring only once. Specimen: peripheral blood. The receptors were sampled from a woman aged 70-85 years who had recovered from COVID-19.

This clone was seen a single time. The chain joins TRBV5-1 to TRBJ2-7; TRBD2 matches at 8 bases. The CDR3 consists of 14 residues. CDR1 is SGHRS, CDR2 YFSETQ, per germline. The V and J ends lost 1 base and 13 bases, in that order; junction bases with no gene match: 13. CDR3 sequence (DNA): TGCGCCAGCAGCTTGTATCCGGGAGGGTCCCCCCCATACTTC. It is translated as CASSLYPGGSPPYF. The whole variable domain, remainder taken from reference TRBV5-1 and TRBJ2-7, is KAGVTQTPRYLIKTRGQQVTLSCSPISGHRSVSWYQQTPGQGLQFLFEYFSETQRNKGNFPGRFSGRQFSNSRSEMNVSTLELGDSALYLCASSLYPGGSPPYFGPGTRLTVT.

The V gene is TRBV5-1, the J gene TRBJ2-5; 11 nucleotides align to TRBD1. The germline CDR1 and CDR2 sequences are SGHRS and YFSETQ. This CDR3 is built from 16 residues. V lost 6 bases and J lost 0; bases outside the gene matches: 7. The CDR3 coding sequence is TGCGCCAGCACCCCCGGGACAGGGGGATACCAAGAGACCCAGTACTTC. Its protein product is CASTPGTGGYQETQYF.

The CDR3 DNA reads TGTGCCAGCAGTTTGGGACACCCGGCGGGGGATGAGCAGTTCTTC. This gives the protein CASSLGHPAGDEQFF. The chain joins TRBV27 to TRBJ2-1; a possible D gene is TRBD2 (7 bases). V was clipped by 3 bases and J by 8 bases, with 17 bases between them. CDR1 and CDR2 from the germline V gene are MNHEY and SMNVEV (reference sequence). CDR3 length: 15 amino acids.

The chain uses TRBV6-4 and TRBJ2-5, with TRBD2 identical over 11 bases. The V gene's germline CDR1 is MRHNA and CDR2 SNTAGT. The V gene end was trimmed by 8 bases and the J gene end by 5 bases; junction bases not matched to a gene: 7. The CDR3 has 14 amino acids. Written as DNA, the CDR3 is TGTGCCAGCCGGCTAGCGGGGGGTTTGGAGACCCAGTACTTC. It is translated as CASRLAGGLETQYF.

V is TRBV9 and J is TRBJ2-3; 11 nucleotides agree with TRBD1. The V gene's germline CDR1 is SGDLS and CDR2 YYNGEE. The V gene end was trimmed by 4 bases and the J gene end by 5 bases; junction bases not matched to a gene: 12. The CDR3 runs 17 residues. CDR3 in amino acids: CASSHRDRGLIKDTQYF. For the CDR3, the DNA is TGTGCCAGCAGCCACCGGGACAGGGGGTTAATTAAAGATACGCAGTATTTT.

The chain's CDR3 is CSVQGSYGYTF. The CDR3 nucleotides read TGCAGCGTTCAGGGTTCCTATGGCTACACCTTC. V and J are TRBV29-1 and TRBJ1-2; D possibly corresponds to TRBD1 (5 bases). V was trimmed by 5 bases and J by 4 bases, leaving 8 bases between them. The CDR3 sequence is 11 residues long. CDR1 is SQVTM and CDR2 is ANQGSEA in the germline V gene.

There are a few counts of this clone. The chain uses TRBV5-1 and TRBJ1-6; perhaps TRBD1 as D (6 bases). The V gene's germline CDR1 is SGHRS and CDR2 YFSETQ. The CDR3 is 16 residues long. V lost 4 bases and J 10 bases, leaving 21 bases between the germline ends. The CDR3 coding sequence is TGCGCCAGCAGCCCAGAGGCCCACCAACAGGGATCACCCCTCCACTTT. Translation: CASSPEAHQQGSPLHF.

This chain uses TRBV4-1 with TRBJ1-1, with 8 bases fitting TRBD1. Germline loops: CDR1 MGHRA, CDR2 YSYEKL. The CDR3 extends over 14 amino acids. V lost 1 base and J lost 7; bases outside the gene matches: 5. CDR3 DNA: TGCGCCAGCAGCCAAGGTCCAGGGGGCGATGAAGCTTTCTTT. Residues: CASSQGPGGDEAFF.

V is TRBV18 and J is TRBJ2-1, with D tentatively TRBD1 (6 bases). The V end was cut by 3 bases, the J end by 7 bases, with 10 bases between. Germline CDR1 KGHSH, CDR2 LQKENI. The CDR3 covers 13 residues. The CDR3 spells CASSPTRGNEQFF. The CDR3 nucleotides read TGTGCCAGCTCACCGACAAGGGGGAATGAGCAGTTCTTC.

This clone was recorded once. This CDR3 is CASSVVGQGVTDTQYF. CDR3 in DNA: TGTGCCAGCAGCGTAGTCGGACAGGGGGTGACAGATACGCAGTATTTT. V gene TRBV9 combines with J gene TRBJ2-3, with 10 positions matching TRBD1. This CDR3 has 16 residues. Looked up from germline, CDR1 is SGDLS and CDR2 is YYNGEE. The J segment lost 3 bases and the V segment lost 0 bases, leaving 4 bases of the junction unmatched.